One and the same sample provided the 13 T cell receptor beta chains below, sequenced in a study of T cells in Graves' hyperthyroidism and ophthalmopathy. TCR beta CDR3 region amplification was performed from RNA transcripts. When the TCR CDR3 underwent first-round RT-PCR, the HTBI primer set was used. TCRdb redid the calling of the multiplex PCR reads with MiXCR, one entry per CDR3 protein. The sample comprises hundreds of thousands of distinct CDR3 sequences, about 14% of which are singletons, and around 23% rests with the top ten. The specimen was blood. The receptor source for this set is a woman aged 25 to 39 with Graves' hyperthyroidism.

The table lists this clonotype with many counts. This chain connects TRBV6-1 to TRBJ1-6; D call uncertain. This CDR3 contains 14 residues. Germline V gene data show CDR1 as MNHNS and CDR2 as SASEGT. Deletions cut 4 bases from V and 9 bases from J, with 13 bases between. The CDR3 nucleotides read TGTGCCAGCAGTGTATCCGGCCCTCGTTCACCCCTCCACTTT. Amino acid sequence: CASSVSGPRSPLHF.

This clonotype has ten or more counts. The chain uses TRBV12-3 or TRBV12-4 and TRBJ2-3; TRBD1 or TRBD2 may be the D gene (5 bases each). Trimming took off 0 bases at V and 4 bases at J, with 14 bases between the two ends. The CDR3 has 16 residues. CDR3 region: CASSLAGGVWADTQYF. In DNA, the CDR3 is TGTGCCAGCAGTTTAGCTGGGGGAGTATGGGCAGATACGCAGTATTTT.

This clonotype was observed a few times. CDR3 sequence (DNA): TGCAGCGTTGAGGCGGCAGGGGAGAAAGGCTACACCTTC. This translates into CSVEAAGEKGYTF. The rearrangement joins TRBV29-1 to TRBJ1-2; maybe TRBD1 (6 bases). Germline loops: CDR1 SQVTM, CDR2 ANQGSEA. Between the trimmed V and J ends, which lost 3 bases and 8 bases, there was a span of 16 bases. The CDR3 contains 13 residues.

This clonotype was detected only a few times. The rearrangement joins TRBV20-1 to TRBJ1-5; D uncertain. The CDR3 length is 17 residues. Trimming removed 0 bases from V and 0 bases from J, with 15 bases in between. Germline CDR1 and CDR2: DFQATT and SNEGSKA (reference sequence). DNA of the CDR3: TGCAGTGCTAGAGATGTGGAAGGCCTCTTTAGCAATCAGCCCCAGCATTTT. This codes for CSARDVEGLFSNQPQHF.

This clonotype was seen ten or more times. V and J are TRBV12-3 or TRBV12-4 and TRBJ2-6, with a tentative D call TRBD1 (6 bases). The V gene lost 6 bases and the J gene lost 3 bases, with 15 bases spanning the gap. The CDR3 is made up of 16 amino acids. The CDR3 coding sequence is TGTGCCAGCAGGTTCAGGGGTCGCTTTGGGGCCAACGTCCTGACTTTC. Protein sequence: CASRFRGRFGANVLTF.

The chain combines TRBV15 with TRBJ1-4; D possibly corresponds to TRBD1 (5 bases). The CDR3 runs 15 residues. Looked up from germline, CDR1 is LNHNV and CDR2 is YYDKDF (reference sequence). V was pared by 1 base and J by 4 bases, with 10 bases between. The CDR3: CATSRAGKNNEKLFF. DNA of the CDR3: TGTGCCACCAGCAGAGCAGGGAAGAATAATGAAAAACTGTTTTTT.

This clonotype was seen at least ten times. The genes are TRBV20-1 and TRBJ2-7; 8 nucleotides line up with TRBD1. The trim removed 5 bases at V and 2 bases at J, leaving 5 bases unmatched. The CDR3 is made up of 13 amino acids. CDR1 is DFQATT and CDR2 is SNEGSKA in the germline V gene (reference sequence). CDR3 nucleotide sequence: TGCAGTGCTCGACAGGGGTTCACCTACGAGCAGTACTTC. Translated, it gives CSARQGFTYEQYF.

A few counts support this clonotype. The V gene is TRBV6-1, the J gene TRBJ2-1, with a tentative D call TRBD1 (5 bases). V lost 5 bases and J lost 8, with 13 bases in between. Germline assignment: CDR1 MNHNS and CDR2 SASEGT. This CDR3 region has 13 residues. For the CDR3, the DNA is TGTGCCAGCAGTAAAAGACAGTGGCATGAGCAGTTCTTC. Protein product: CASSKRQWHEQFF.

This clonotype was found a few times. The V gene is TRBV4-3, the J gene TRBJ2-3, with D unresolved. Germline V lookup: CDR1 LGHNA, CDR2 YSLEER. This CDR3 contains 15 residues. Trimming pared 0 bases from V and 2 bases from J, leaving 9 bases between. The CDR3 nucleotides are TGCGCCAGCAGCCAAGAAGGGCGTTACACAGATACGCAGTATTTT. Amino acid sequence: CASSQEGRYTDTQYF.

The chain carries TRBV7-2 and TRBJ2-1; 7 positions agree with TRBD1. Germline CDR1 is SGHTA and CDR2 is FQGNSA. V lost 5 bases, J lost 4 bases, and 8 bases stayed unmatched. This CDR3 spans 15 amino acids. CDR3: CASSPGTEFYNEQFF. The CDR3 DNA reads TGTGCCAGCAGCCCGGGGACAGAGTTTTACAATGAGCAGTTCTTC.

The V gene is TRBV7-6, the J gene TRBJ2-5, with 10 bases fitting TRBD2. The J segment lost 4 bases and the V segment lost 5 bases, leaving 10 bases of the junction unmatched. CDR3 size: 16 residues. Germline V gives CDR1 SGHVS, CDR2 FNYEAQ. This CDR3 is CASSPPASGSVETQYF. The CDR3, as DNA: TGTGCCAGCAGCCCCCCTGCTAGCGGGAGCGTAGAGACCCAGTACTTC. Drawing the rest from reference TRBV7-6 and TRBJ2-5, the complete variable domain is GAGVSQSPRYKVTKRGQDVALRCDPISGHVSLYWYRQALGQGPEFLTYFNYEAQQDKSGLPNDRFSAERPEGSISTLTIQRTEQRDSAMYRCASSPPASGSVETQYFGPGTRLLVL.

This clonotype occurred many times. J is TRBJ1-1 and V is TRBV28, with 9 bases matching TRBD1. This CDR3 spans 14 amino acids. Germline-derived CDR1 and CDR2 are MDHEN and SYDVKM. J was trimmed by 12 bases and V by 5 bases; bases with no gene match: 13. CDR3 sequence: CASSPNRGLGAPFF. The DNA of the CDR3 is TGTGCCAGCAGTCCGAACAGGGGGCTAGGCGCTCCTTTCTTT.

In this sample, this clonotype turned up a few times. This chain connects TRBV15 to TRBJ2-3, with D possibly being TRBD2 (6 bases). Germline loops: CDR1 LNHNV, CDR2 YYDKDF (reference sequence). This CDR3 contains 14 residues. Between the trimmed V and J ends, which lost 1 base and 1 base, there was a span of 6 bases. This CDR3 reads CATSRASGTDTQYF. DNA of the CDR3: TGTGCCACCAGCAGAGCTAGCGGCACAGATACGCAGTATTTT.